The 16 T cell receptor beta chains below come from one sample, sequenced in a study of cytomegalovirus exposure and HLA in healthy donors. With 60 Vbeta and 13 Jbeta primers, the PCR was carried out. Generated by immunoSEQ multiplex PCR, the TCRdb table keeps only in-frame clones and is missing some. The data hold some 110,000 clones, with roughly 80% observed a single time. Sequencing was performed on PBMCs. These receptors all come from a man in his fifties in good health and CMV-seropositive.

The CDR3 nucleotides read TGTGCCAGCAGGGCAGGGGGGAACACCGGGGAGCTGTTTTTT. Its protein is CASRAGGNTGELFF. This sequence joins TRBV6-1 and TRBJ2-2; 7 bases are shared with TRBD1. Germline CDR1 is MNHNS and CDR2 is SASEGT. The length of the CDR3 is 14 residues. Trimming cost V 6 bases and J 1 base; bases outside gene matches: 2.

This clone occurred a few times. The chain uses TRBV12-5 and TRBJ1-1, with D perhaps matching TRBD1 (5 bases). This CDR3 spans 10 amino acids. Germline V gene lookup returns CDR1 LGHNT and CDR2 FRNRAP. V was shortened by 1 base and J by 12 bases, with 6 bases between the two germline ends. CDR3 loop: CASGLDRTFF. The CDR3 region has the DNA TGTGCTAGTGGTTTGGACAGGACTTTCTTT.

The chain joins TRBV7-8 to TRBJ1-1; perhaps TRBD1 as D (6 bases). V lost 5 bases to trimming and J lost 0 bases, with 19 bases between them. Germline V gene lookup returns CDR1 SGHVS and CDR2 FQNEAQ. The CDR3 is 17 amino acids. The chain's CDR3 is CASSRGGGGVMNTEAFF. CDR3 nucleotide sequence: TGTGCCAGCAGCAGAGGGGGTGGGGGGGTGATGAACACTGAAGCTTTCTTT.

The chain recombines TRBV9 with TRBJ2-6; 14 nucleotides align to TRBD2. V was pared by 0 bases and J by 3 bases, with 5 bases of the junction left unmatched. Per the germline V gene, CDR1 is SGDLS and CDR2 is YYNGEE. CDR3 size: 19 residues. The CDR3 DNA reads TGTGCCAGCAGCGTAGCGACTAGCGGGGGGGCCGGTGGGGCCAACGTCCTGACTTTC. Amino acids: CASSVATSGGAGGANVLTF.

This clone came up a few times. V gene TRBV19 combines with J gene TRBJ2-5, with a weak D call TRBD1 (6 bases). The end of the DNA is better explained by TRBJ2-7, so the J call may be wrong. The CDR3 contains 13 residues. Looked up from germline, CDR1 is LNHDA and CDR2 is SQIVND (reference sequence). The CDR3 reads CATRDKVRYEQYF. CDR3 bases: TGTGCCACCCGGGACAAGGTCCGTTACGAGCAGTACTTC.

The J gene is TRBJ2-7, the V gene TRBV2; 12 bases match TRBD1. The junction had 4 bases not matched to a gene; V was cut back by 6 bases and J by 4 bases. Germline CDR1 and CDR2: SNHLY and FYNNEI. The CDR3 consists of 14 residues. The CDR3 protein is CASSWDRGPYEQYF. CDR3 nucleotides: TGTGCCAGCAGCTGGGACAGGGGGCCGTACGAGCAGTACTTC. Based on the CDR3 plus reference TRBV2 and TRBJ2-7, the full variable domain is EPEVTQTPSHQVTQMGQEVILRCVPISNHLYFYWYRQILGQKVEFLVSFYNNEISEKSEIFDDQFSVERPDGSNFTLKIRSTKLEDSAMYFCASSWDRGPYEQYFGPGTRLTVT.

The J gene is TRBJ2-1, the V gene TRBV18, with 7 positions matching TRBD1. Germline V gives CDR1 KGHSH, CDR2 LQKENI. The ends lost 4 bases at V and 3 bases at J; junction bases unmatched: 6. The CDR3 covers 15 residues. CDR3 sequence: CASSRDRDSYNEQFF. The CDR3 DNA reads TGTGCCAGCTCACGCGACAGGGACAGCTACAATGAGCAGTTCTTC.

This chain connects TRBV9 to TRBJ1-2; 7 bases map to TRBD1. Unmatched junction bases numbered 17, after V lost 6 bases and J lost 0 bases. CDR1 and CDR2 (germline): SGDLS, YYNGEE. The CDR3 contains 18 residues. The CDR3 DNA reads TGTGCCAGCAATCCGGCGGGAGGGGGCCCGTTCTCTAACTATGGCTACACCTTC. Residues: CASNPAGGGPFSNYGYTF.

This chain connects TRBV7-9 to TRBJ1-1; the D gene is possibly TRBD1 (5 bases). V lost 5 bases and J lost 1, with 14 bases in between. There are 15 residues in the CDR3. Germline lookup yields CDR1 SEHNR and CDR2 FQNEAQ (reference sequence). CDR3 in amino acids: CASSGGEGSNTEAFF. CDR3 bases: TGTGCCAGCAGCGGGGGGGAGGGATCGAACACTGAAGCTTTCTTT.

The chain combines TRBV4-2 with TRBJ1-3; maybe TRBD1 (6 bases). CDR1 and CDR2 (germline): LGHNA, YNFKEQ. This CDR3 comprises 16 residues. V lost 2 bases, J lost 0 bases, and 11 bases lay in between. CDR3 coding DNA: TGTGCCAGCAGCCAACTAACGACAGGCTCTGGAAACACCATATATTTT. This encodes CASSQLTTGSGNTIYF.

The chain carries TRBV7-2 and TRBJ2-1, with a possible D match to TRBD2 (5 bases). Germline V lookup: CDR1 SGHTA, CDR2 FQGNSA. The CDR3 has 14 amino acids. V dropped 5 bases and J dropped 12 bases, with 20 bases sitting between them. The CDR3 DNA reads TGTGCCAGCAGCCCTAGTGGGAGATTCCTTTCGCAGTTCTTC. This codes for CASSPSGRFLSQFF. Full variable domain (rest looked up from reference TRBV7-2 and TRBJ2-1): GAGVSQSPSNKVTEKGKDVELRCDPISGHTALYWYRQSLGQGLEFLIYFQGNSAPDKSGLPSDRFSAERTGGSVSTLTIQRTQQEDSAVYLCASSPSGRFLSQFFGPGTRLTVL.

This clone was picked up a small number of times. This rearrangement joins TRBV28 to TRBJ1-4; D is unclear. From germline, CDR1 is MDHEN and CDR2 SYDVKM. Trimming stripped 7 bases from V and 0 bases from J, with 9 bases between. CDR3 size: 14 residues. The DNA of the CDR3 is TGTGCCAGCACTCCCGGAGCAACTAATGAAAAACTGTTTTTT. Encoded protein: CASTPGATNEKLFF.

The chain joins TRBV18 to TRBJ2-5; 8 bases are a match to TRBD1. The ends lost 3 bases at V and 5 bases at J; junction bases unmatched: 8. This CDR3 region has 15 residues. Germline CDR1 KGHSH, CDR2 LQKENI. DNA for the CDR3: TGTGCCAGCTCACCCGACGGACAGGGATTGGAGACCCAGTACTTC. Translating it yields CASSPDGQGLETQYF.

The rearrangement uses TRBV28 and TRBJ1-1; D not certain. CDR3 length: 14 residues. Trimming shortened V by 3 bases and J by 4 bases, and 12 bases separated the two germline ends. Germline loops: CDR1 MDHEN, CDR2 SYDVKM. The CDR3 sequence is CASSLGGIITEAFF. CDR3 in DNA: TGTGCCAGCAGTTTGGGCGGGATTATCACTGAAGCTTTCTTT.

The CDR3 loop is CASSLASQPGQGYEQYF. The CDR3 nucleotides read TGTGCCAGCAGCTTAGCGTCACAACCGGGACAGGGCTACGAGCAGTACTTC. This chain connects TRBV7-9 to TRBJ2-7; 9 bases are shared with TRBD1. V was pared by 0 bases and J by 3 bases, with 9 bases of the junction left unmatched. Germline CDR1 is SEHNR and CDR2 is FQNEAQ (reference sequence). The CDR3 is 17 amino acids.

This clone was found a few times. V usage is TRBV7-3 and J usage is TRBJ1-1; D remains ambiguous. The CDR3 covers 14 residues. V was trimmed by 6 bases and J by 0 bases, leaving 11 bases between them. CDR1 and CDR2 from the germline V gene are SGHTA and FQGTGA. This CDR3 is CASRNTEMNTEAFF. CDR3 DNA sequence: TGTGCCAGCAGAAATACAGAAATGAACACTGAAGCTTTCTTT. The full variable domain, its missing parts supplied by reference TRBV7-3 and TRBJ1-1, is GAGVSQTPSNKVTEKGKYVELRCDPISGHTALYWYRQSLGQGPEFLIYFQGTGAADDSGLPNDRFFAVRPEGSVSTLKIQRTERGDSAVYLCASRNTEMNTEAFFGQGTRLTVV.